The 2 T cell receptor beta chains listed next were all sequenced from one sample in a study of PD-L1 blockade in urothelial cancer. Here immunoSEQ multiplex PCR was the method, and the copy in TCRdb shows in-frame clones only, minus some. This table has about 35,000 clones, around 34% appearing once. The sample consisted of tumor tissue, taken before atezolizumab (anti-PD-L1) treatment. The receptors shown here come from a man in his sixties with urothelial cancer.

This clone was found a few times. The chain joins TRBV7-8 to TRBJ1-1; D remains unclear. V shed 0 bases and J shed 1 base, with 3 bases lying between them. CDR1 is SGHVS, CDR2 FQNEAQ, per germline. The CDR3 length is 13 residues. The CDR3 reads CASSLARNTEAFF. For the CDR3, the DNA is TGTGCCAGCAGCTTAGCGAGGAACACTGAAGCTTTCTTT.

Only a few counts were recorded for this clone. The chain links TRBV28 to TRBJ1-5; D uncertain. The CDR3 totals 12 residues. The germline V and J ends were trimmed by 7 bases and 10 bases, with 14 bases remaining between them. Germline V gene data show CDR1 as MDHEN and CDR2 as SYDVKM. The CDR3 DNA reads TGTGCCAGCAAGACGGTCCAGAGTCCCCAGCATTTT. It codes for CASKTVQSPQHF. Combining the CDR3 with reference TRBV28 and TRBJ1-5 gives the whole variable domain DVKVTQSSRYLVKRTGEKVFLECVQDMDHENMFWYRQDPGLGLRLIYFSYDVKMKEKGDIPEGYSVSREKKERFSLILESASTNQTSMYLCASKTVQSPQHFGDGTRLSIL.